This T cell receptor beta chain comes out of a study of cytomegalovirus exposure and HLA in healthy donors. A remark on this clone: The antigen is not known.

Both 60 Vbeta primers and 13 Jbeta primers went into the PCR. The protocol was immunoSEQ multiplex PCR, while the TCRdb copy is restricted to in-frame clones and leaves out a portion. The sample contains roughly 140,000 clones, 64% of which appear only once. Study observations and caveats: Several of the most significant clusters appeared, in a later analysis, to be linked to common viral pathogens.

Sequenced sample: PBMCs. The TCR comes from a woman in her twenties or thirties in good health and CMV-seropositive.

The CDR3 region is CASSPRTPTAFF. DNA of the CDR3: TGTGCCAGCAGCCCCCGGACACCAACTGCTTTCTTT. The rearrangement joins TRBV11-2 to TRBJ1-1; tentatively, D is TRBD1 (5 bases). The CDR3 loop spans 12 amino acids. V gave up 5 bases and J gave up 11 bases, with 15 bases separating them. The germline CDR1 and CDR2 sequences are SGHAT and FQNNGV.